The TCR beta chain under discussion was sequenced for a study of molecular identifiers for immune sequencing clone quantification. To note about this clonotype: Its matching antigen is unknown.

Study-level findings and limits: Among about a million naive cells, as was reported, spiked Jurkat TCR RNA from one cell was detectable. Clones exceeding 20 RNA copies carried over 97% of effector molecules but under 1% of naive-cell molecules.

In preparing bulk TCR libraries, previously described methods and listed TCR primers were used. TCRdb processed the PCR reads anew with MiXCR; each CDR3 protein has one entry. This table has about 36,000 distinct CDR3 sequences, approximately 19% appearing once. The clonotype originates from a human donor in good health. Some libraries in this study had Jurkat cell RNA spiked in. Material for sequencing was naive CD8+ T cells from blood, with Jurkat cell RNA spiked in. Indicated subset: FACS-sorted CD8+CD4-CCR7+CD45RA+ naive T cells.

The CDR3 DNA reads as TGTGCCAGCACGCCCTCTTTAGCAGATACGCAGTATTTT. Translation gives CASTPSLADTQYF. The chain employs TRBV5-3 and TRBJ2-3, with unresolved D. TRBV5-3 belongs to the ORF category, with a function that is uncertain. V lost 8 bases and J 4 bases, leaving 14 bases between the germline ends. The CDR3 sequence is 13 residues long.